This T cell receptor (beta chain) is from a study of blood T cell repertoires in COVID-19. Whole-study context: Specimens from acute and convalescent COVID-19 originated in the United States, Italy and Spain.

The assay was immunoSEQ multiplex PCR, and TCRdb's table has in-frame clones only and misses some. The top ten hold 20% to 25% of the sample, which has about 43,000 clones, 82% seen once. Germline V gene sequence: CDR1 SGHRS, CDR2 YFSETQ. The length of the CDR3 is 13 residues. V lost 0 bases, J lost 5 bases, and 9 bases lay in between. The sequenced material came from peripheral blood. The TCR sequence derives from an older woman with acute or convalescent COVID-19. This chain uses TRBV5-1 with TRBJ2-7; TRBD1 might be the D (5 bases). The CDR3 spells CASSLDMGHEQYF. Here the CDR3 DNA reads TGCGCCAGCAGCTTGGATATGGGGCACGAGCAGTACTTC. The full variable domain, its missing parts supplied by reference TRBV5-1 and TRBJ2-7, is KAGVTQTPRYLIKTRGQQVTLSCSPISGHRSVSWYQQTPGQGLQFLFEYFSETQRNKGNFPGRFSGRQFSNSRSEMNVSTLELGDSALYLCASSLDMGHEQYFGPGTRLTVT.